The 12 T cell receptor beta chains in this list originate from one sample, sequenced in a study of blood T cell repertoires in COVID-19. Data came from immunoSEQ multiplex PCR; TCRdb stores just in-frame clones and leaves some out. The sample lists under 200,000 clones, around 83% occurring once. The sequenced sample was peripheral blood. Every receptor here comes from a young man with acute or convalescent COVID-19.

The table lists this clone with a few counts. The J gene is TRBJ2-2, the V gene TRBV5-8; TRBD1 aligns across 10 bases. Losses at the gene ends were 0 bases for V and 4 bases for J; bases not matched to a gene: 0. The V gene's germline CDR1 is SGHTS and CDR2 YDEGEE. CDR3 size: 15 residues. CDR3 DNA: TGTGCCAGCAGCTTGGGACAGGGGGCCACCGGGGAGCTGTTTTTT. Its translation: CASSLGQGATGELFF. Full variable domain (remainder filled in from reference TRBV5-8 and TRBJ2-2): EAGVTQSPTHLIKTRGQQATLRCSPISGHTSVYWYQQALGLGLQFLLWYDEGEERNRGNFPPRFSGRQFPNYSSELNVNALELEDSALYLCASSLGQGATGELFFGEGSRLTVL.

The CDR3 here is CASKRDPGVADTQYF. CDR3 nucleotides: TGTGCCAGCAAGCGGGACCCGGGAGTGGCAGATACGCAGTATTTT. This chain uses TRBV2 with TRBJ2-3, with 7 bases that match TRBD2. The V segment lost 7 bases and the J segment 4 bases; nucleotides outside the gene matches: 11. From germline, CDR1 is SNHLY and CDR2 FYNNEI. The CDR3 runs 15 residues. Filled out from reference TRBV2 and TRBJ2-3, the complete variable domain reads EPEVTQTPSHQVTQMGQEVILRCVPISNHLYFYWYRQILGQKVEFLVSFYNNEISEKSEIFDDQFSVERPDGSNFTLKIRSTKLEDSAMYFCASKRDPGVADTQYFGPGTRLTVL.

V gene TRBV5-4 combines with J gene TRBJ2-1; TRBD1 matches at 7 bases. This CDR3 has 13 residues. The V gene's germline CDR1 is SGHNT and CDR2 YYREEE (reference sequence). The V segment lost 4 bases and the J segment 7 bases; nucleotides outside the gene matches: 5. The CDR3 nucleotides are TGTGCCAGCAGCCGAACAGGGGCAAATGAGCAGTTCTTC. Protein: CASSRTGANEQFF.

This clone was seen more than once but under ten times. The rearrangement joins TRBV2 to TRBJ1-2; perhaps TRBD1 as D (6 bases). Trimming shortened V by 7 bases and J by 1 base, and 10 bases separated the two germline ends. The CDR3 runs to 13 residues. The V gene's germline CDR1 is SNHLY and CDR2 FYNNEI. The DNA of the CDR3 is TGTGCCAGCAATAAGGACAGTAACTATGGCTACACCTTC. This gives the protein CASNKDSNYGYTF.

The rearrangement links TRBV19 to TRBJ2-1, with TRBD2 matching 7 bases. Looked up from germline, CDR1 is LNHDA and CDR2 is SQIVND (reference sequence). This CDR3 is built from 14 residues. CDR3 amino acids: CASSISGAWNEQFF. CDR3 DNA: TGTGCTAGTTCGATAAGCGGGGCCTGGAATGAGCAGTTCTTC.

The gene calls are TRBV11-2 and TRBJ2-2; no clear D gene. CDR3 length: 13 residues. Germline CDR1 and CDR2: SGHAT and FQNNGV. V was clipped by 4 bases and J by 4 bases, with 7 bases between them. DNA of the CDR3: TGTGCCAGCAGCTCCAGAGGCACCGGGGAGCTGTTTTTT. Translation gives CASSSRGTGELFF.

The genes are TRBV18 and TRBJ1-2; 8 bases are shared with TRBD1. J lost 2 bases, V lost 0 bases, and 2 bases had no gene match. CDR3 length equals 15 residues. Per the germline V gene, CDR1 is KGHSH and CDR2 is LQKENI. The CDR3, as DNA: TGTGCCAGCTCACCACCGGGACAGGAGAACTATGGCTACACCTTC. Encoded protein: CASSPPGQENYGYTF.

CDR3 bases: TGTGCCTGGAGGCGGACAGGAAACACTGAAGCTTTCTTT. It specifies CAWRRTGNTEAFF. The chain uses TRBV30 and TRBJ1-1; 7 nucleotides align to TRBD1. V gave up 3 bases and J gave up 2 bases; unmatched junction bases: 3. The V gene's germline CDR1 is GTSNPN and CDR2 SVGIG (reference sequence). The CDR3 runs 13 residues. The whole variable domain, remainder taken from reference TRBV30 and TRBJ1-1, is SQTIHQWPATLVQPVGSPLSLECTVEGTSNPNLYWYRQAAGRGLQLLFYSVGIGQISSEVPQNLSASRPQDRQFILSSKKLLLSDSGFYLCAWRRTGNTEAFFGQGTRLTVV.

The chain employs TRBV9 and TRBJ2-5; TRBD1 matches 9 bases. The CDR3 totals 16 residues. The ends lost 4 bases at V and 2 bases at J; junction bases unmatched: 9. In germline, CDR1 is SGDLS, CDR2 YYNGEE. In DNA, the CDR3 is TGTGCCAGCAGCCTCGACCCTGACAGGGGGCAAGAGACCCAGTACTTC. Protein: CASSLDPDRGQETQYF.

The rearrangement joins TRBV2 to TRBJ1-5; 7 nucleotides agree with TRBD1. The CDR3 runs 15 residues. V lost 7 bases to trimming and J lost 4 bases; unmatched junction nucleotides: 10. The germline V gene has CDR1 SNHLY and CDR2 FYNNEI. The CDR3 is CASTRGQPSNQPQHF. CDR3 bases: TGTGCCAGCACCCGGGGACAGCCGAGTAATCAGCCCCAGCATTTT.

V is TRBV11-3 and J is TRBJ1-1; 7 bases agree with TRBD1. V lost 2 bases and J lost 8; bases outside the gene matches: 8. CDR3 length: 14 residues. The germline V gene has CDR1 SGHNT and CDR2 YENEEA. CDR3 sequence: CASSLHEGTAEAFF. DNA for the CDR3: TGTGCCAGCAGCTTACACGAGGGGACAGCCGAAGCTTTCTTT.

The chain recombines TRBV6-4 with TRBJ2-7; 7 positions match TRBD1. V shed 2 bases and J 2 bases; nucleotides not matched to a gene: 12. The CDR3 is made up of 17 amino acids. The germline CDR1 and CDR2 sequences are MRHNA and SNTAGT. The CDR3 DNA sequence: TGTGCCAGCAGTGACCTCGAGGACAGGCGCCTTACCTACGAGCAGTACGTC. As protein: CASSDLEDRRLTYEQYV.